The clone carrying this T cell receptor beta chain was counted between two and nine times. Germline V gives CDR1 SGHAT, CDR2 FQNNGV. V was trimmed by 3 bases and J by 2 bases, leaving 5 bases between them. This CDR3 has 12 residues. Here immunoSEQ multiplex PCR was the method, and the copy in TCRdb shows in-frame clones only, minus some. The sample includes 90,000 to 95,000 clones, around four fifths seen only once; the top ten take approximately 20%. The data originate from a study of control samples from healthy donors and cancer patients. The sample taken for sequencing was blood. This receptor was taken from a man aged 30-40 years in good health. The rearrangement uses TRBV11-2 and TRBJ2-7; D unresolved. CDR3 in DNA: TGTGCCAGCAGCTTCGGCCCCTACGAGCAGTACTTC. Its protein product is CASSFGPYEQYF.